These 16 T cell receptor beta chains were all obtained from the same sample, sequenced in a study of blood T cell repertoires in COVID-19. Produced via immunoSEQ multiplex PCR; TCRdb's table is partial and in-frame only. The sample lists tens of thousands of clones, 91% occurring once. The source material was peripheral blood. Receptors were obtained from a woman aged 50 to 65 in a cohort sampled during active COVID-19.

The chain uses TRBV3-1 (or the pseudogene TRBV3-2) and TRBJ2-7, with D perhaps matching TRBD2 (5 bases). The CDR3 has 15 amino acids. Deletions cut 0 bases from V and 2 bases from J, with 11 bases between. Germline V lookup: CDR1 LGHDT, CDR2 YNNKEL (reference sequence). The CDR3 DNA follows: TGTGCCAGCAGCCAAGATTTCGTGCGGGCCTACGAGCAGTACTTC. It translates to CASSQDFVRAYEQYF.

The CDR3 region is CASRLQPYEKLFF. In nucleotides, the CDR3 is TGTGCCAGCAGGCTACAGCCTTATGAAAAACTGTTTTTT. This rearrangement joins TRBV2 to TRBJ1-4; D is undetermined. CDR3 size: 13 residues. With 6 bases removed from V and 6 bases from J, the gap between germline ends came to 11 bases. Per the germline V gene, CDR1 is SNHLY and CDR2 is FYNNEI.

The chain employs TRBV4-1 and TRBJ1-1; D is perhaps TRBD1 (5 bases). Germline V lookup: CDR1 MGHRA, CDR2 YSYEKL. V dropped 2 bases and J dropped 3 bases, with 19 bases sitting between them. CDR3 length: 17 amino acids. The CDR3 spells CASSQPPGRGVDTEAFF. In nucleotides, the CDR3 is TGCGCCAGCAGCCAACCCCCGGGACGGGGGGTGGACACTGAAGCTTTCTTT.

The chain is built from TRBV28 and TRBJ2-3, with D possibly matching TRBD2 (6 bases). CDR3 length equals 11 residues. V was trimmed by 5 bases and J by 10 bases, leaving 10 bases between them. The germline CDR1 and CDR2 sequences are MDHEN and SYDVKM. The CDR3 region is CASSRLGPQYF. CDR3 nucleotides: TGTGCCAGCAGTCGACTAGGTCCGCAGTATTTT.

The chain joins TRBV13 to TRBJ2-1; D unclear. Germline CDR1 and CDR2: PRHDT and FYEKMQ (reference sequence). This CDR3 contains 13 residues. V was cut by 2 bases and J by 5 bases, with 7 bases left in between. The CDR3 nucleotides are TGTGCCAGCAGCTTATCCCAGAACAATGAGCAGTTCTTC. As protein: CASSLSQNNEQFF.

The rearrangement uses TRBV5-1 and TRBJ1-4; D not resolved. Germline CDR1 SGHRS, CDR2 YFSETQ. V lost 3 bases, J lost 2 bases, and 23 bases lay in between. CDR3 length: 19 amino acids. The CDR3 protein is CASSSVLLLTRGTNEKLFF. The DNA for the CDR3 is TGCGCCAGCAGCTCGGTCCTTCTTCTCACCCGAGGGACTAATGAAAAACTGTTTTTT.

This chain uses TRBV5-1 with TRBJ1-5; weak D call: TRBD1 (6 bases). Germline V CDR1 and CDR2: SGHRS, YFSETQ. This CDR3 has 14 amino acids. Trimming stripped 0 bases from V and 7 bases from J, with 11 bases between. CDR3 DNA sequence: TGCGCCAGCAGCTTGGACGGCAGGGGACAGCCCCAGCATTTT. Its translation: CASSLDGRGQPQHF.

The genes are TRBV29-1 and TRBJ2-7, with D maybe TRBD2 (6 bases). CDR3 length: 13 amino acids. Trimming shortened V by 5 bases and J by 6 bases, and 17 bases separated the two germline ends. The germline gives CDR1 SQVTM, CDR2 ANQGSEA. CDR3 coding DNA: TGCAGCGTTAGTCGGGGGATATCGTCCGAGCAGTACTTC. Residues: CSVSRGISSEQYF.

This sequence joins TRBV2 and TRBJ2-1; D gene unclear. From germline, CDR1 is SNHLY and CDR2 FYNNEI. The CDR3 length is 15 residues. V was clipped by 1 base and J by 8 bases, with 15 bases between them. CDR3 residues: CASSEVLENTYEQFF. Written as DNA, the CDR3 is TGTGCCAGCAGTGAAGTCCTAGAGAATACATATGAGCAGTTCTTC.

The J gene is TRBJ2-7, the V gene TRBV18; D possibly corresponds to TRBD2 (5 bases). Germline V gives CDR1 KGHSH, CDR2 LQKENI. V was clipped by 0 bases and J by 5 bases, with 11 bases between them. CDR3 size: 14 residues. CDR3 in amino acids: CASSPPVRRDEQYF. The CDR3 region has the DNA TGTGCCAGCTCACCACCGGTCCGGCGGGACGAGCAGTACTTC.

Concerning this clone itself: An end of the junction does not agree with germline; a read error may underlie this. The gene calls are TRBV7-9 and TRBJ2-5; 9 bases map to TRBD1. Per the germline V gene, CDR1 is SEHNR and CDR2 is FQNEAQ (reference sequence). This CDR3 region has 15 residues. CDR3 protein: CASSLGGQGQETRYF. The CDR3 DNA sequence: TGTGCCAGCAGCCTGGGAGGACAGGGGCAGGAGACCCGGTACTTC. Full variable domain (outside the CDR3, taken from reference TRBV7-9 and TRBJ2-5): DTGVSQNPRHKITKRGQNVTFRCDPISEHNRLYWYRQTLGQGPEFLTYFQNEAQLEKSRLLSDRFSAERPKGSFSTLEIQRTEQGDSAMYLCASSLGGQGQETRYFGPGTRLLVL.

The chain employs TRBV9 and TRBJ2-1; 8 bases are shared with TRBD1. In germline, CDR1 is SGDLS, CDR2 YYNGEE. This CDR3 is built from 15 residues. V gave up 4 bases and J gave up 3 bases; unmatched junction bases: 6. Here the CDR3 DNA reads TGTGCCAGCAGCACGTTGACAGGGGACTACAATGAGCAGTTCTTC. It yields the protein CASSTLTGDYNEQFF.

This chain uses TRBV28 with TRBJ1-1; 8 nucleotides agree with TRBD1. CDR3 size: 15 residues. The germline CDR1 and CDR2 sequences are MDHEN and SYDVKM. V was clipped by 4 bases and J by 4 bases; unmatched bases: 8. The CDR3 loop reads CASSSPRGPGTEAFF. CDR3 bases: TGTGCCAGCAGTTCCCCCAGGGGGCCGGGCACTGAAGCTTTCTTT.

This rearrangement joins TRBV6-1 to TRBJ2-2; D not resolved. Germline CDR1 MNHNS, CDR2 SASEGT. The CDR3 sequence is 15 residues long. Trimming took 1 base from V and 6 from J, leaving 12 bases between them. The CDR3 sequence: CASSEEVAVAGELFF. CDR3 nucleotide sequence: TGTGCCAGCAGTGAAGAAGTGGCGGTGGCCGGGGAGCTGTTTTTT.

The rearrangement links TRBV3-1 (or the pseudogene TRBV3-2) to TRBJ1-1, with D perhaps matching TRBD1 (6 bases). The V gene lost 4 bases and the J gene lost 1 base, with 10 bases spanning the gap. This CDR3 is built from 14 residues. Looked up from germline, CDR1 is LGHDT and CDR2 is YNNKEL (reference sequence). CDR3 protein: CASSPIQGNTEAFF. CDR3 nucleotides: TGTGCCAGCAGCCCAATACAGGGGAACACTGAAGCTTTCTTT.

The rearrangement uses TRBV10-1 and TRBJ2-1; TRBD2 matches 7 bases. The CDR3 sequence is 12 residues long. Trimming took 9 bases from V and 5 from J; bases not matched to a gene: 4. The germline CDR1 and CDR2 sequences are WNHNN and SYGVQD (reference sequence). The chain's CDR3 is CARKGRDNEQFF. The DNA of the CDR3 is TGCGCCAGAAAAGGGAGGGACAATGAGCAGTTCTTC.